The 2 T cell receptor beta chains presented below share a single source sample, sequenced in a study of T cells after somatic rescue of genetic block (TCRdb year 2020). Libraries were made using the immunoSEQ multiplex PCR assay. The clones in this table, taken by TCRdb from immuneACCESS, are in-frame only. Not every clone is retained; where verified, under half of the shortfall comes from an unresolved V gene, and the cause of the rest is unknown. The sample table holds tens of thousands of clones, of which under 95% were seen once. The ten largest clones add up to less than 3.5% of the sample. Sample: peripheral blood mononuclear cells (PBMCs). All receptors derive from a man aged 25-45 years.

The gene calls are TRBV7-2 and TRBJ2-2; D ambiguous. Trimming stripped 7 bases from V and 3 bases from J, with 6 bases between. The CDR3 contains 12 residues. Germline V gives CDR1 SGHTA, CDR2 FQGNSA. The CDR3 region is CASTTDTGELFF. The CDR3 nucleotides read TGTGCCAGCACCACGGACACCGGGGAGCTGTTTTTT.

The CDR3 sequence: CASRRAQGASGELFF. CDR3 nucleotide sequence: TGTGCCAGCAGGCGGGCACAGGGGGCGTCCGGGGAGCTGTTTTTT. The rearrangement links TRBV6-6 to TRBJ2-2, with 9 bases lining up with TRBD1. V trimming: 6 bases; J trimming: 6 bases; junction bases outside the gene matches: 8. This CDR3 region has 15 residues. Germline V gene data show CDR1 as MNHNY and CDR2 as SVGAGI (reference sequence).